This T cell receptor beta chain was observed in a study of T cells in Graves' hyperthyroidism and ophthalmopathy. TCR beta CDR3 sequences were amplified from RNA transcripts. The TCR CDR3 first-round RT-PCR relied on the HTBI primer set. TCRdb ran MiXCR on the multiplex PCR reads and lists one entry per CDR3 protein. There are about 350,000 distinct CDR3 sequences in the sample; 12% to 15% occur only once, and 34% lies in the top ten. The PBMCs had their origin in 8.5 to 10 ml of fresh peripheral blood. This clonotype was counted at least ten times. This CDR3 is 16 amino acids long. Trimming at V came to 1 base and at J to 4 bases, leaving 9 bases not matched to a gene. CDR1 and CDR2 from the germline V gene are DFQATT and SNEGSKA (reference sequence).

Sequencing used blood. This clonotype was obtained from a middle-aged woman with Graves' ophthalmopathy. The rearrangement uses TRBV20-1 and TRBJ2-2; 7 bases are shared with TRBD2. CDR3 DNA sequence: TGCAGTGCTAGAGGGGGCCCGGGACTACTCACCGGGGAGCTGTTTTTT. It encodes CSARGGPGLLTGELFF.